The 3 T cell receptor beta chains below come from one sample, sequenced in a study of T cell repertoires in cytomegalovirus infection. TCRdb itself ran the reads through MiXCR, one entry per CDR3 protein. The profile shows around 39,000 distinct CDR3 sequences, about 50% of them singletons. These receptors have no known antigen. Material: CD8+ T cells from cultured PBMCs, obtained from culture after CMV antigen stimulation. These receptors came from a human donor in good health (CMV status not recorded). Some clones in this sample may be carry-over from other donors' samples.

This clonotype was seen repeatedly, ten times or more. The chain couples TRBV12-3 or TRBV12-4 to TRBJ1-5; unclear D gene. V was clipped by 5 bases and J by 4 bases, with 18 bases between them. This CDR3 comprises 16 residues. CDR3 DNA: TGTGCCAGCAGTATCCGGGGAGCTGGGCGGAATCAGCCCCAGCATTTT. Translation gives CASSIRGAGRNQPQHF.

The V gene is TRBV7-9, the J gene TRBJ2-1, with 8 nucleotides matching TRBD2. V lost 5 bases, J lost 2 bases, and 11 bases stayed unmatched. Germline CDR1 is SEHNR and CDR2 is FQNEAQ (reference sequence). The CDR3 length is 17 residues. The CDR3 loop is CASSPRVAGQAYNEQFF. In nucleotides, the CDR3 is TGTGCCAGCAGCCCCCGGGTAGCGGGGCAGGCCTACAATGAGCAGTTCTTC.

Notes on this clonotype: One end of the junction is discordant with germline, which a read error may explain. The gene calls are TRBV7-2 and TRBJ2-7; D ambiguous. Germline CDR1 and CDR2: SGHTA and FQGNSA. The CDR3 loop spans 15 amino acids. The CDR3 sequence: CASRFVALGRYEHYF. Here the CDR3 DNA reads TGTGCCAGCAGATTCGTAGCTTTAGGACGGTACGAGCATTACTTC.